These 28 T cell receptor beta chains originate from one sample sequenced in a study of T cells after yellow fever vaccination. TCRdb analysed the 5' RACE reads with MiXCR anew, one entry per CDR3 protein. The sample has approximately 580,000 distinct CDR3 sequences, less than 20% seen once. The sample consisted of PBMCs, taken 5 days after the first yellow fever vaccination. These receptors were obtained from a man aged 18 to 35 who received the YFV17D yellow fever vaccine.

This clonotype appeared many times. V usage is TRBV20-1 and J usage is TRBJ2-3; D gene unclear. With 3 bases removed from V and 8 bases from J, the gap between germline ends came to 12 bases. The germline V gene has CDR1 DFQATT and CDR2 SNEGSKA (reference sequence). The CDR3 extends over 12 amino acids. DNA of the CDR3: TGCAGTGCTAGTCTAGATTCACGTACGCAGTATTTT. This encodes CSASLDSRTQYF.

This chain joins TRBV5-4 and TRBJ2-3; possible D gene TRBD1, 5 bases. V was clipped by 4 bases and J by 2 bases, with 14 bases between them. The CDR3 sequence is 15 residues long. Germline assignment: CDR1 SGHNT and CDR2 YYREEE (reference sequence). This CDR3 reads CASSGTLTATDTQYF. As DNA, the CDR3 is TGTGCCAGCAGCGGAACACTGACAGCCACAGATACGCAGTATTTT.

This sequence joins TRBV7-2 and TRBJ2-3, with D possibly TRBD2 on 6 matching bases. Trimming left V 1 base short and J 1 base short, with 12 bases between. The germline gives CDR1 SGHTA, CDR2 FQGNSA. The CDR3 loop spans 16 amino acids. The CDR3 nucleotides read TGTGCCAGCAGCTTAGGGCAGGGCGGGGGCACAGATACGCAGTATTTT. This translates into CASSLGQGGGTDTQYF.

This clonotype was found a few times. This rearrangement joins TRBV27 to TRBJ1-4; tentative D call: TRBD1 (5 bases). Germline V gene lookup returns CDR1 MNHEY and CDR2 SMNVEV (reference sequence). Trimming took off 4 bases at V and 3 bases at J, with 6 bases between the two ends. The CDR3 has 13 amino acids. CDR3 DNA: TGTGCCAGCAGTTGGGGACCTAATGAAAAACTGTTTTTT. Protein: CASSWGPNEKLFF.

This clonotype was observed a handful of times. This chain connects TRBV5-6 to TRBJ2-5; the D gene is possibly TRBD1 (7 bases). There are 14 residues in the CDR3. CDR1 is SGHDT and CDR2 is YYEEEE in the germline V gene. Trimming shortened V by 4 bases and J by 0 bases, and 10 bases separated the two germline ends. CDR3 loop: CASSGGTDQETQYF. The CDR3 coding sequence is TGTGCCAGCAGCGGCGGGACAGACCAAGAGACCCAGTACTTC.

This clonotype was recorded a few times. This chain uses TRBV6-5 with TRBJ1-1; weak D call: TRBD1 (5 bases). V lost 2 bases, J lost 5 bases, and 12 bases lay in between. Germline lookup yields CDR1 MNHEY and CDR2 SVGAGI. The CDR3 has 14 residues. The CDR3 DNA is TGTGCCAGCAGTTACATGCAGGGCCGAACTGAAGCTTTCTTT. This gives the protein CASSYMQGRTEAFF.

This chain connects TRBV5-1 to TRBJ2-3; D possibly corresponds to TRBD2 (7 bases). The germline V gene has CDR1 SGHRS and CDR2 YFSETQ. The CDR3 runs to 16 residues. Trimming pared 0 bases from V and 4 bases from J, leaving 15 bases between. The chain's CDR3 is CASSLGGGWQSDTQYF. The CDR3 DNA reads as TGCGCCAGCAGCTTGGGGGGGGGCTGGCAGTCAGATACGCAGTATTTT.

This clonotype turned up a few times. The chain couples TRBV5-6 to TRBJ1-1, with D possibly TRBD1 on 6 matching bases. V dropped 4 bases and J dropped 6 bases, with 19 bases sitting between them. Germline V gives CDR1 SGHDT, CDR2 YYEEEE. This CDR3 region has 15 residues. CDR3: CASSPRKQGVPEAFF. DNA for the CDR3: TGTGCCAGCAGCCCACGCAAACAGGGAGTCCCTGAAGCTTTCTTT. The entire variable domain, with the rest obtained from reference TRBV5-6 and TRBJ1-1, is as follows: DAGVTQSPTHLIKTRGQQVTLRCSPKSGHDTVSWYQQALGQGPQFIFQYYEEEERQRGNFPDRFSGHQFPNYSSELNVNALLLGDSALYLCASSPRKQGVPEAFFGQGTRLTVV.

The CDR3 nucleotides read TGTGCCAGCAGCCGAATCCGGGACAGGGAGCAGACCCAGTACTTC. Residues: CASSRIRDREQTQYF. The chain employs TRBV7-9 and TRBJ2-5; 9 bases are a match to TRBD1. There are 15 residues in the CDR3. CDR1 and CDR2 from the germline V gene are SEHNR and FQNEAQ (reference sequence). The V and J ends lost 5 bases and 6 bases, in that order; junction bases with no gene match: 10.

This clonotype has a handful of counts. This sequence joins TRBV5-5 and TRBJ2-1; possibly TRBD2 for D (6 bases). Germline V gives CDR1 SGHKS, CDR2 YYEKEE (reference sequence). V shed 4 bases and J shed 2 bases, with 10 bases lying between them. This CDR3 contains 14 residues. The CDR3 reads CASSRDSTYNEQFF. For the CDR3, the DNA is TGTGCCAGCAGCCGGGACTCTACCTACAATGAGCAGTTCTTC.

This clonotype was counted a few times. The rearrangement joins TRBV4-1 to TRBJ2-3; 9 bases fit TRBD1. Germline trimming cut 2 bases from V and 5 bases from J; bases unmatched to any gene: 11. The CDR3 covers 17 residues. Germline V lookup: CDR1 MGHRA, CDR2 YSYEKL. The CDR3, as DNA: TGCGCCAGCAGCCAACCATACGGACAGGGGCCCAAAGATACGCAGTATTTT. Amino acid sequence: CASSQPYGQGPKDTQYF.

The rearrangement joins TRBV4-1 to TRBJ2-3; tentative D call: TRBD1 (5 bases). The CDR3 has 15 residues. Germline CDR1 and CDR2: MGHRA and YSYEKL. The V and J ends lost 2 bases and 2 bases respectively, with 11 bases between them. CDR3 protein: CASSQSQGYTDTQYF. The CDR3 DNA follows: TGCGCCAGCAGCCAATCCCAGGGCTACACAGATACGCAGTATTTT.

In its sample, this clonotype was seen a few times. This chain links TRBV10-3 with TRBJ2-2; D remains ambiguous. Germline CDR1 ENHRY, CDR2 SYGVKD. The V and J ends lost 7 bases and 6 bases respectively, with 15 bases between them. This CDR3 comprises 14 residues. The DNA of the CDR3 is TGTGCCATCACTACGGACGAGGCAGCCGGGGAGCTGTTTTTT. Translating gives CAITTDEAAGELFF.

The rearrangement links TRBV7-9 to TRBJ1-2, with D maybe TRBD1 (5 bases). CDR1 SEHNR and CDR2 FQNEAQ come from the germline V gene (reference sequence). Between the trimmed V and J ends, which lost 7 bases and 4 bases, there was a span of 19 bases. This CDR3 spans 15 amino acids. CDR3 nucleotide sequence: TGTGCCAGCACCAAAACCGGGGGACGAACCTATGGCTACACCTTC. This gives the protein CASTKTGGRTYGYTF.

The V call is TRBV5-1, the J call TRBJ2-1; 11 bases align to TRBD1. V dropped 4 bases and J dropped 3; count of bases not matched to a gene: 3. Germline V gene data show CDR1 as SGHRS and CDR2 as YFSETQ. CDR3 length: 15 amino acids. CDR3 amino acids: CASSGTGGVYNEQFF. The CDR3 DNA sequence: TGCGCCAGCAGCGGGACAGGGGGGGTCTACAATGAGCAGTTCTTC.

In its sample, this clonotype was seen a few times. The V gene is TRBV19, the J gene TRBJ2-7; D is undetermined. The CDR3 has 13 residues. Trimming shortened V by 5 bases and J by 0 bases, and 8 bases separated the two germline ends. Germline values: CDR1 LNHDA, CDR2 SQIVND (reference sequence). CDR3 protein: CASSWGASYEQYF. Written as DNA, the CDR3 is TGTGCCAGTAGTTGGGGTGCCTCCTACGAGCAGTACTTC.

The chain carries TRBV6-1 and TRBJ1-2; 7 nucleotides align to TRBD1. The CDR3 length is 14 residues. CDR1 is MNHNS, CDR2 SASEGT, per germline. V shed 7 bases and J 4 bases; nucleotides not matched to a gene: 9. The CDR3 nucleotides are TGTGCCAGCACCCCACTGACAGGGCCCTATGGCTACACCTTC. Amino acid sequence: CASTPLTGPYGYTF.

This clonotype was seen just once. The chain recombines TRBV5-1 with TRBJ2-5; possible D gene TRBD2, 6 bases. Germline V gene sequence: CDR1 SGHRS, CDR2 YFSETQ. The CDR3 has 14 residues. Trimming pared 4 bases from V and 2 bases from J, leaving 12 bases between. The CDR3 coding sequence is TGCGCCAGCAGCCCCATTGCGGGGCAAGAGACCCAGTACTTC. Protein: CASSPIAGQETQYF.

There are many counts of this clonotype. The rearrangement joins TRBV7-6 to TRBJ1-5; D gene ambiguous. Trimming left V 1 base short and J 6 bases short, with 4 bases between. The CDR3 has 12 amino acids. Germline V lookup: CDR1 SGHVS, CDR2 FNYEAQ. In DNA, the CDR3 is TGTGCCAGCAGCTTAGTCGGTCAGCCCCAGCATTTT. It yields the protein CASSLVGQPQHF.

There are a few counts of this clonotype. This chain joins TRBV4-3 and TRBJ2-7; D remains ambiguous. Germline CDR1 and CDR2: LGHNA and YSLEER. CDR3 size: 14 residues. Trimming stripped 1 base from V and 2 bases from J, with 9 bases between. The CDR3 region has the DNA TGCGCCAGCAGCCAAGGCTACGGTGCCTACGAGCAGTACTTC. Amino acids: CASSQGYGAYEQYF.

The V gene is TRBV5-1, the J gene TRBJ1-1; 8 bases match TRBD1. CDR3 size: 15 residues. Looked up from germline, CDR1 is SGHRS and CDR2 is YFSETQ. With 7 bases clipped from V and 0 bases from J, the junction kept 8 bases outside the gene matches. The CDR3 coding sequence is TGCGCCAGCTCTCAGGGGGCCGCCATGAACACTGAAGCTTTCTTT. It encodes CASSQGAAMNTEAFF.

The rearrangement links TRBV12-3 or TRBV12-4 to TRBJ2-3; maybe TRBD2 (6 bases). The CDR3 loop spans 15 amino acids. V was pared by 6 bases and J by 4 bases, with 17 bases between. The chain's CDR3 is CASSPLAPGSDTQYF. The CDR3 nucleotides read TGTGCCAGCAGCCCCCTAGCGCCGGGGTCAGATACGCAGTATTTT.

The chain links TRBV7-2 to TRBJ2-3, with 12 positions matching TRBD1. The CDR3 runs 15 residues. Trimming cost V 4 bases and J 6 bases; bases outside gene matches: 5. Germline V gene lookup returns CDR1 SGHTA and CDR2 FQGNSA. The CDR3 is CASSSGQGAFDTQYF. The CDR3 DNA reads as TGTGCCAGCAGCTCGGGACAGGGGGCTTTTGATACGCAGTATTTT. Complete variable domain (other parts from reference TRBV7-2 and TRBJ2-3): GAGVSQSPSNKVTEKGKDVELRCDPISGHTALYWYRQSLGQGLEFLIYFQGNSAPDKSGLPSDRFSAERTGGSVSTLTIQRTQQEDSAVYLCASSSGQGAFDTQYFGPGTRLTVL.

The genes are TRBV5-1 and TRBJ2-1, with 7 positions matching TRBD2. Germline trimming cut 0 bases from V and 5 bases from J; bases unmatched to any gene: 8. Germline V lookup: CDR1 SGHRS, CDR2 YFSETQ. The CDR3 has 16 amino acids. Here the CDR3 DNA reads TGCGCCAGCAGCTTGGGGCGCGGGAGATGGAACAATGAGCAGTTCTTC. Translated: CASSLGRGRWNNEQFF.

This clonotype was observed a handful of times. As DNA, the CDR3 is TGTGCCAGCAGCCAACAGGGGGGGCCCTCTGGGGCCAACGTCCTGACTTTC. Protein product: CASSQQGGPSGANVLTF. The V and J genes are TRBV4-2 and TRBJ2-6; perhaps D is TRBD1 or TRBD2 (7 bases each). The CDR3 loop spans 17 amino acids. Germline V gene sequence: CDR1 LGHNA, CDR2 YNFKEQ. V was pared by 2 bases and J by 0 bases, with 11 bases between.

The chain uses TRBV2 and TRBJ1-2; the D is unclear. Trimming cost V 11 bases and J 0 bases, with 16 bases left between them. The germline V gene has CDR1 SNHLY and CDR2 FYNNEI. The CDR3 spans 14 residues. CDR3 sequence reads: CAARTRGPNYGYTF. The CDR3 DNA sequence: TGTGCCGCTCGGACCAGAGGTCCTAACTATGGCTACACCTTC.

The rearrangement uses TRBV11-1 and TRBJ2-6, with 7 bases aligning to TRBD1. Germline trimming cut 4 bases from V and 1 base from J; bases unmatched to any gene: 10. CDR3 length equals 18 residues. Germline V lookup: CDR1 SGHAT, CDR2 FQDESV (reference sequence). Here the CDR3 reads CASSSNRGPFSGANVLTF. CDR3 DNA: TGTGCCAGCAGCTCGAACAGGGGCCCCTTTTCTGGGGCCAACGTCCTGACTTTC.

This clonotype was observed a handful of times. The CDR3, as DNA: TGTGCCAGCAGCTCCACAAAAAATTCACCCCTCCACTTT. Its protein product is CASSSTKNSPLHF. The chain joins TRBV11-2 to TRBJ1-6; D unclear. The CDR3 runs 13 residues. V lost 4 bases and J lost 7, with 8 bases in between. From germline, CDR1 is SGHAT and CDR2 FQNNGV.